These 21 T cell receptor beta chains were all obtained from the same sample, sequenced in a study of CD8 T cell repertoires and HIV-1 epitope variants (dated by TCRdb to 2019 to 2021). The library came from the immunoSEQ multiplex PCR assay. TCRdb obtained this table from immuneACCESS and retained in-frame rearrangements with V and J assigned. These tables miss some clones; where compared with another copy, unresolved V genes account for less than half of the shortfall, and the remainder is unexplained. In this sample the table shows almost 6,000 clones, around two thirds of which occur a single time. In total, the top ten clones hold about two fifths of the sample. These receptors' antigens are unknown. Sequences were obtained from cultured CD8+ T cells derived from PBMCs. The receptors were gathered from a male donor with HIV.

The CDR3 here is CASSLDSGEQYF. CDR3 DNA sequence: TGCGCCAGCAGCTTGGACAGTGGCGAGCAGTACTTC. The rearrangement uses TRBV5-1 and TRBJ2-7; D ambiguous. The germline V gene encodes CDR1 SGHRS and CDR2 YFSETQ. The CDR3 is 12 amino acids. V dropped 0 bases and J dropped 6 bases, with 7 bases sitting between them.

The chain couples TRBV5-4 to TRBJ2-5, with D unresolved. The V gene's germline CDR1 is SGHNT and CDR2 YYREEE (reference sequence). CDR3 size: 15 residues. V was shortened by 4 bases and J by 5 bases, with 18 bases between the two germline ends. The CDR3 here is CASSPDRSAWETQYF. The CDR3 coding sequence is TGTGCCAGCAGCCCCGATAGATCAGCATGGGAGACCCAGTACTTC.

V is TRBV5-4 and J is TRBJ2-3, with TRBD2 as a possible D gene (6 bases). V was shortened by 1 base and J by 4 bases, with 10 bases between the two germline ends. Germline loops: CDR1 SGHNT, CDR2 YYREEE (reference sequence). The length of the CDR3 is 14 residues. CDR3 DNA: TGTGCCAGCAGCTTGAGCGGGTGGGCAGATACGCAGTATTTT. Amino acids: CASSLSGWADTQYF. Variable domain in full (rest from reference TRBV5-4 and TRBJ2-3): ETGVTQSPTHLIKTRGQQVTLRCSSQSGHNTVSWYQQALGQGPQFIFQYYREEENGRGNFPPRFSGLQFPNYSSELNVNALELDDSALYLCASSLSGWADTQYFGPGTRLTVL.

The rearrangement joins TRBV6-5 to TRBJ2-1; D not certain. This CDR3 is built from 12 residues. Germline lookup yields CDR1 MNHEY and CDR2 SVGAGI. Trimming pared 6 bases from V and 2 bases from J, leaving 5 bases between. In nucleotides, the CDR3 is TGTGCCAGCAGCCGACCCTACAATGAGCAGTTCTTC. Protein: CASSRPYNEQFF.

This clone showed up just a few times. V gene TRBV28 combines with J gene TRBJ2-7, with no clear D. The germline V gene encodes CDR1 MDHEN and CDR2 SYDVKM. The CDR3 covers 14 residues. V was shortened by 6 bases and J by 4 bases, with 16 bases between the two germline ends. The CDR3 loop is CASRTVQSTYEQYF. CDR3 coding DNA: TGTGCCAGCAGGACCGTGCAAAGTACTTACGAGCAGTACTTC. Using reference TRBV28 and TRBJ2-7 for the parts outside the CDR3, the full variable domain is DVKVTQSSRYLVKRTGEKVFLECVQDMDHENMFWYRQDPGLGLRLIYFSYDVKMKEKGDIPEGYSVSREKKERFSLILESASTNQTSMYLCASRTVQSTYEQYFGPGTRLTVT.

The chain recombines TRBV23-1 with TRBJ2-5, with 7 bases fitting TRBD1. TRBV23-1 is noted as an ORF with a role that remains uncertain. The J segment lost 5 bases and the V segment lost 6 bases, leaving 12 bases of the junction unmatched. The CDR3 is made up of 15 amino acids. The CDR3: CASSQKDRVGETQYF. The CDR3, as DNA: TGCGCCAGCAGCCAAAAAGACAGGGTGGGTGAGACCCAGTACTTC.

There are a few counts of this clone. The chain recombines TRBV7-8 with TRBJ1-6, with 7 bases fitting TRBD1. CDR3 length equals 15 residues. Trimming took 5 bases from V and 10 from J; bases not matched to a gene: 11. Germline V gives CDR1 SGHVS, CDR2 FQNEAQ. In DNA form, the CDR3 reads TGTGCCAGCAGCCCGAGGACAGGAGTAGAGTCACCCCTCCACTTT. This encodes CASSPRTGVESPLHF.

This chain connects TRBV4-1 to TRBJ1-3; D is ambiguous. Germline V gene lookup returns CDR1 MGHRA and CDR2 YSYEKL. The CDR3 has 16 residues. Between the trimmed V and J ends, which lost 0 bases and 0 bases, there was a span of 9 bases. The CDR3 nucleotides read TGCGCCAGCAGCCAAGATAACGGGATCTCTGGAAACACCATATATTTT. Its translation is CASSQDNGISGNTIYF.

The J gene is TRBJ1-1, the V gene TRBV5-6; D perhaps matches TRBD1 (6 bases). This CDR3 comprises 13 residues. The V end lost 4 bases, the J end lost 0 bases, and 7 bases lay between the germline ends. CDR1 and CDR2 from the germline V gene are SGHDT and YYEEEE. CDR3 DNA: TGTGCCAGCAGCGGGGGCCTGAACACTGAAGCTTTCTTT. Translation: CASSGGLNTEAFF.

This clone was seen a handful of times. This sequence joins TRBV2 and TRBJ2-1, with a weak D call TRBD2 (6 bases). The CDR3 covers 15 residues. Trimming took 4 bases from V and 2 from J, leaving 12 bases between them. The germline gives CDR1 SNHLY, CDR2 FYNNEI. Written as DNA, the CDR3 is TGTGCCAGCAGTGTGGGCAGGGAGGCCTACAATGAGCAGTTCTTC. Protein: CASSVGREAYNEQFF.

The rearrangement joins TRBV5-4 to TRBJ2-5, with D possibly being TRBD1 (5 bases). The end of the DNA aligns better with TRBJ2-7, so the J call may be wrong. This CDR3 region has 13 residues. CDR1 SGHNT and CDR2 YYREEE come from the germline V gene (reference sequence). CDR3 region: CASSPTDRYEQYF. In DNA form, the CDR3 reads TGTGCCAGCAGCCCGACAGACCGCTACGAGCAGTACTTC.

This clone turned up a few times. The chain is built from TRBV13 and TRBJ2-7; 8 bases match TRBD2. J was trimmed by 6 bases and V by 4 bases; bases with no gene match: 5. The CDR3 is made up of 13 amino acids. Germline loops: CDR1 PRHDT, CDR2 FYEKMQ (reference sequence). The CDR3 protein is CASSSWRGAEQYF. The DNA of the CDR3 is TGTGCCAGCAGCTCCTGGCGGGGGGCCGAGCAGTACTTC.

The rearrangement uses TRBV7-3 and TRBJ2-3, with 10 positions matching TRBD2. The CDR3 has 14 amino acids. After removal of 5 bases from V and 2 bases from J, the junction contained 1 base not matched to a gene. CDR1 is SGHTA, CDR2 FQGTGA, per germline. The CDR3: CASSTSGATDTQYF. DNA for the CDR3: TGTGCCAGCAGCACTAGCGGGGCCACAGATACGCAGTATTTT.

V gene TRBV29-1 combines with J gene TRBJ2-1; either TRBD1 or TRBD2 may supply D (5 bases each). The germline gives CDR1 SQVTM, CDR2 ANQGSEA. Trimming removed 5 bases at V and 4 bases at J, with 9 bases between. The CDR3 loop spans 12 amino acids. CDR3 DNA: TGCAGCGTTAAGAGGGGTTACAATGAGCAGTTCTTC. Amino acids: CSVKRGYNEQFF.

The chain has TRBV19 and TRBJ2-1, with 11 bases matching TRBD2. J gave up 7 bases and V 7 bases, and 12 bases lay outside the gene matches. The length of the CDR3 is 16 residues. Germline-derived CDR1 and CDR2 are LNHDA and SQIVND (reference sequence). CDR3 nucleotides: TGTGCCAGTACCCATCTCACTAGCGGGAGTCGGAATGAGCAGTTCTTC. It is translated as CASTHLTSGSRNEQFF.

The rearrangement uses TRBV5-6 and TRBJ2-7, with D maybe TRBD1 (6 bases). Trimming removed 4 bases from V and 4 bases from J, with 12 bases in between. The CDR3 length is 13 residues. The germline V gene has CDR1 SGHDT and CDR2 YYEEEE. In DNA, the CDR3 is TGTGCCAGCAGCAGCGACAGGAGTTACGAGCAGTACTTC. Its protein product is CASSSDRSYEQYF. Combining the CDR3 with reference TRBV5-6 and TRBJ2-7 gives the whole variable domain DAGVTQSPTHLIKTRGQQVTLRCSPKSGHDTVSWYQQALGQGPQFIFQYYEEEERQRGNFPDRFSGHQFPNYSSELNVNALLLGDSALYLCASSSDRSYEQYFGPGTRLTVT.

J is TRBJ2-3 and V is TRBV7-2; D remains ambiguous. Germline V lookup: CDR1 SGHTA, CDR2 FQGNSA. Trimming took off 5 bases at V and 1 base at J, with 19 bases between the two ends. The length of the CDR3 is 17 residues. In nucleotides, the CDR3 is TGTGCCAGCAGCCGCCTCCCTCCTGGCGGACGCACAGATACGCAGTATTTT. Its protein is CASSRLPPGGRTDTQYF.

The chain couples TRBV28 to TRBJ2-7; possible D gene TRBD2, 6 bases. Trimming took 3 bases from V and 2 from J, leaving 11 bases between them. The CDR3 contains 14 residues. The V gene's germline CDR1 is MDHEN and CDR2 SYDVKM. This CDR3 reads CASSLSGGTYEQYF. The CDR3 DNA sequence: TGTGCCAGCAGTTTGAGTGGAGGGACCTACGAGCAGTACTTC.

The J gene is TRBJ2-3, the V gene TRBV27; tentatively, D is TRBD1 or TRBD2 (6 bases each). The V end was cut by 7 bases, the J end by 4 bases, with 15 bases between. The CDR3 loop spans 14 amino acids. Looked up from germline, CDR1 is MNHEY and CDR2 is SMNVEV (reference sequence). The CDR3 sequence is CASTLGGPSDTQYF. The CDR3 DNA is TGTGCCAGCACCCTCGGGGGCCCCTCAGATACGCAGTATTTT.

CDR3 nucleotides: TGTGCCAGCAGTTTATACGGAAAGGCAGACAATGAGCAGTTCTTC. It specifies CASSLYGKADNEQFF. The chain joins TRBV28 to TRBJ2-1; D is undetermined. Germline V gene sequence: CDR1 MDHEN, CDR2 SYDVKM. The CDR3 runs 15 residues. The V end was cut by 1 base, the J end by 5 bases, with 12 bases between.

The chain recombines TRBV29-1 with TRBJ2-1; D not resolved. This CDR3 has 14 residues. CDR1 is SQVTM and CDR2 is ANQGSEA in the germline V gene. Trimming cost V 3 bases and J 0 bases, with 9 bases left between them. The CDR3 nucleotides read TGCAGCGTTGAGTTGGGCTCCTCCTACAATGAGCAGTTCTTC. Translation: CSVELGSSYNEQFF.